This T cell receptor (beta chain) was observed in a study of identical twins (dated by TCRdb to 2016 to 2018). Concerning the study at large: To test whether fetal clonotypes persist, the study used deep sequencing on TCR alpha and beta repertoires from monozygotic twins, unrelated adults of various ages, and cord blood. Replicate twin experiments were performed at different times using different library preparation protocols to rule out contamination.

V trim: 6 bases; J trim: 10 bases; unmatched bases: 9. From the cysteine through the phenylalanine, the CDR3 covers 13 amino acids. Solely the CDR3 DNA is kept, with 39 bases framed from the first base. Overall study outcomes, separate from this receptor: Compared with coincidental sharing between unrelated individuals, an excess of low generation-probability sequences was observed among out-of-frame TCR alpha sequences shared between twins. Recombination models systematically underestimated out-of-frame TCR alpha sharing in monozygotic twins but agreed with sharing between unrelated individuals. Zero-insertion analyses could be partly confounded by invariant T cells such as MAIT and iNKT, though diverse VJ usage argued against such confounding for most clonotypes. Fewer insertions were carried by abundant cord blood beta clonotypes; a weaker similar trend was observed in young adult naive repertoires, while no such trend was observed in memory repertoires. Conclusions relied on cross-sectional statistical analysis, since the same donors could not be followed over many years. The excess sharing between twins in beta out-of-frame sequences was weaker because fewer shared sequences reduced the signal-to-noise ratio.

The library relied on 5' RACE. These reads were obtained on an Illumina HiSeq 2000. Template switching added a universal primer binding site, and the final cDNA carried a unique molecular identifier that allowed TCR cDNA molecules to be counted accurately. First-strand cDNA for TCR alpha and beta chains was synthesized from specific primers in the conserved constant-segment region. To control for contamination, every cDNA library carried two barcodes: a SMART-Mk sample barcode plus Illumina barcodes. TruSeq adapter sequences and Illumina sample barcodes were added in two successive PCR steps. TCR alpha and beta cDNA libraries were sequenced on the Illumina HiSeq platform with custom primers. On the study's bioinformatics: MiGEC processed the raw reads to extract unique molecular identifiers, while MiXCR was used to determine the CDR3 positions. Recombination models were inferred per individual with the repgenHMM and IGoR tools using an EM algorithm. Shared clonotype analysis was performed with the tcR package in R, normalizing sharing by the product of cloneset sizes. Out-of-frame nonproductive sequences were analyzed to study raw recombination free of thymic and clonal selection effects. TCRdb handled the public reads itself, with Q25 trimming in fastp and clone calling in MiXCR, and kept productive beta chains. Rows merge per CDR3 protein into single entries with the most common DNA and genes. Clone size and V and J calls follow TCRdb, not the original study. The sample contains about 530,000 distinct CDR3 sequences, 20% to 25% of them found a single time. The top ten hold 0.45% to 0.5% of the sample.

This clonotype was counted only a few times. It has no known antigen specificity. No per-base quality is available; no much larger clone lies one base away. Only healthy Caucasian donors were included. The twin cohort comprised three pairs of female monozygotic twins, all aged roughly 18 to 30 years. Positive isolation kits from Invitrogen were used to isolate CD4+ and CD8+ T cell populations. This sample was shared with a second study, whose subject was yellow fever vaccine responses in identical twins. That second report states: The T cell response to vaccination in identical twins was reported by the authors to appear partly convergent and partly personalized. In identical twins, the study followed T cell clones that responded to the vaccine with precision.

The sample comprised CD4+ T cells sorted from blood. In this chain, TRBV12-3 or TRBV12-4 is recombined with TRBJ2-1; 7 bases in the middle match TRBD1. The TCR was taken from a woman between 18 and 30 years old in good health. The CDR3 corresponds to CASRGLGGGEQFF. The DNA is TGTGCCAGCAGAGGGCTAGGGGGCGGGGAGCAGTTCTTC.